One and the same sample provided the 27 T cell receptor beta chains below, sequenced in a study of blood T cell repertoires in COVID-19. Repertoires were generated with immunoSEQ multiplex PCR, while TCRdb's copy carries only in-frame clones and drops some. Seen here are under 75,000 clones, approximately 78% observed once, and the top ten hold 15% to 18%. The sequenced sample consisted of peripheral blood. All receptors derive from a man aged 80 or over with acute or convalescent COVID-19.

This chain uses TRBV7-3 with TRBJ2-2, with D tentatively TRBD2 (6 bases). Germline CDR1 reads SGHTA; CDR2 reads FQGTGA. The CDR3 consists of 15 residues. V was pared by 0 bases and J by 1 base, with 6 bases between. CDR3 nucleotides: TGTGCCAGCAGCTTAACGGGGGGGAACACCGGGGAGCTGTTTTTT. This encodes CASSLTGGNTGELFF.

In DNA, the CDR3 is TGTGCCAGCAGCCAAGGTCTCGAGGCCCTCCACTTT. It specifies CASSQGLEALHF. The V call is TRBV3-1 (or the pseudogene TRBV3-2), the J call TRBJ1-6; D is ambiguous. V was pared by 1 base and J by 14 bases, with 9 bases between. Germline CDR1 LGHDT, CDR2 YNNKEL (reference sequence). The CDR3 totals 12 residues.

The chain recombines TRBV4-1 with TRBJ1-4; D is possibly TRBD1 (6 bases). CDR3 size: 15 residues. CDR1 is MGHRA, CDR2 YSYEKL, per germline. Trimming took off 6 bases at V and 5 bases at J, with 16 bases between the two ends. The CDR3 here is CASRLTGTQNEKLFF. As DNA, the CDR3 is TGCGCCAGCAGACTAACCGGGACACAAAATGAAAAACTGTTTTTT.

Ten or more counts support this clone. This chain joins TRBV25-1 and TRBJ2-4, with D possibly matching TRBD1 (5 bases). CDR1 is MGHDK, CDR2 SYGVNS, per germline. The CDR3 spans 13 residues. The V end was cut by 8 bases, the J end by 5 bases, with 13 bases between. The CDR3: CASSPQGQNIQYF. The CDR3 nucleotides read TGTGCCAGCTCCCCGCAGGGCCAAAACATTCAGTACTTC.

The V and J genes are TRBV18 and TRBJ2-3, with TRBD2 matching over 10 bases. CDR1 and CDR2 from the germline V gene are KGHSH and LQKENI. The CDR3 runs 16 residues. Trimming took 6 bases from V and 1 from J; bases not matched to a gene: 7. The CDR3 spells CASSTRTSGRTDTQYF. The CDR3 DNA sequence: TGTGCCAGCTCGACCCGGACTAGCGGACGCACAGATACGCAGTATTTT.

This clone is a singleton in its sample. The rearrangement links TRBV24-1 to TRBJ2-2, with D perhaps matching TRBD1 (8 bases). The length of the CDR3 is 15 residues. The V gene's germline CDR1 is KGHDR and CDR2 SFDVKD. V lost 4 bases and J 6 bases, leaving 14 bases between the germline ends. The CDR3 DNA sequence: TGTGCCACCAGTGACACAACAGGGGGGGCCGGGGAGCTGTTTTTT. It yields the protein CATSDTTGGAGELFF.

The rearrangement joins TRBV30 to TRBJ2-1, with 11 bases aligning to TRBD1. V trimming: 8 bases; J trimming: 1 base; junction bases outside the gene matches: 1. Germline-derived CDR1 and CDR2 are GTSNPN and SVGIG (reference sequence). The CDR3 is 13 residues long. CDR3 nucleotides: TGTGCCAGGGACAGGGGGTCCTACAATGAGCAGTTCTTC. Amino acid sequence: CARDRGSYNEQFF. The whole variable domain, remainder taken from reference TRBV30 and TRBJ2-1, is SQTIHQWPATLVQPVGSPLSLECTVEGTSNPNLYWYRQAAGRGLQLLFYSVGIGQISSEVPQNLSASRPQDRQFILSSKKLLLSDSGFYLCARDRGSYNEQFFGPGTRLTVL.

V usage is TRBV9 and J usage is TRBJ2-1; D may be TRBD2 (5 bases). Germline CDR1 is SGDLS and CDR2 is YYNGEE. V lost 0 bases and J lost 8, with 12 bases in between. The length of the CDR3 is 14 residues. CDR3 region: CASSVVSGADEQFF. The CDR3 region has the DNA TGTGCCAGCAGCGTAGTCAGCGGAGCCGATGAGCAGTTCTTC. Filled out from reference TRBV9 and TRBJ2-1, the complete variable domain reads DSGVTQTPKHLITATGQRVTLRCSPRSGDLSVYWYQQSLDQGLQFLIQYYNGEERAKGNILERFSAQQFPDLHSELNLSSLELGDSALYFCASSVVSGADEQFFGPGTRLTVL.

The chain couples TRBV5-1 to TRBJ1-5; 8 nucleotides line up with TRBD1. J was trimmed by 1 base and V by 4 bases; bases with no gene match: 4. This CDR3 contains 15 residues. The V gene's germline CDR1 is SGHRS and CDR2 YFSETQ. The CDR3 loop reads CASSPGQGSNQPQHF. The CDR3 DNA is TGCGCCAGCAGCCCCGGACAGGGCAGCAATCAGCCCCAGCATTTT.

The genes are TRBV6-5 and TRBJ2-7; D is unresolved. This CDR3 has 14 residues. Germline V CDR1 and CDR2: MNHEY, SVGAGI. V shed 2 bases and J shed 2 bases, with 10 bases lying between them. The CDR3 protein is CASSYERATYEQYF. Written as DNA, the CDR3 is TGTGCCAGCAGTTACGAGCGAGCTACCTACGAGCAGTACTTC.

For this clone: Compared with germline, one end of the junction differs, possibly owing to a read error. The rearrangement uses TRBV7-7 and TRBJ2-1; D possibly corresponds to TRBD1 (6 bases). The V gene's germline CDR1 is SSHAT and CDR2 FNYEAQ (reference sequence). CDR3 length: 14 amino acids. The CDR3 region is CASSLAGALHEQFF. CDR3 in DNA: TGTGCTAGCAGCTTAGCAGGGGCCCTCCATGAGCAGTTCTTC.

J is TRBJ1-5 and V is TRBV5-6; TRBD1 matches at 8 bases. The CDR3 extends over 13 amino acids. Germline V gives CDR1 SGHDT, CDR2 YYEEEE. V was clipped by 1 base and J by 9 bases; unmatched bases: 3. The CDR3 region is CASSLPGGGPQHF. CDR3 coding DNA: TGTGCCAGCAGCTTGCCAGGGGGCGGGCCCCAGCATTTT. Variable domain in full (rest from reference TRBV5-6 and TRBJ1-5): DAGVTQSPTHLIKTRGQQVTLRCSPKSGHDTVSWYQQALGQGPQFIFQYYEEEERQRGNFPDRFSGHQFPNYSSELNVNALLLGDSALYLCASSLPGGGPQHFGDGTRLSIL.

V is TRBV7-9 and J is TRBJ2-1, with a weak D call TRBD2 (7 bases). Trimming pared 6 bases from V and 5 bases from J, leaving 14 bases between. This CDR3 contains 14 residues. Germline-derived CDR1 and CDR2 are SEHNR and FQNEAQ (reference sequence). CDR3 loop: CASSQGRVNNEQFF. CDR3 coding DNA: TGTGCCAGCAGTCAGGGGAGGGTGAACAATGAGCAGTTCTTC.

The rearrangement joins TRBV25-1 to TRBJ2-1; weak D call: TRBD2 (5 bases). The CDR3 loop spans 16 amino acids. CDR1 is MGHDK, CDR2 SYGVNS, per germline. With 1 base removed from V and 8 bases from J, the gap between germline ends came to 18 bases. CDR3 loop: CASSEWGEGRVDEQFF. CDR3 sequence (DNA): TGTGCCAGCAGTGAATGGGGAGAGGGCCGCGTTGATGAGCAGTTCTTC.

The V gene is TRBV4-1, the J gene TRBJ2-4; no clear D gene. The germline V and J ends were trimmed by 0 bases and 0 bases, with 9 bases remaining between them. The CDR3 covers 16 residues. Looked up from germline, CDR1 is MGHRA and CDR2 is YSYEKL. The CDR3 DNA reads TGCGCCAGCAGCCAAGACCCCCTAGGAGCCAAAAACATTCAGTACTTC. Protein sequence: CASSQDPLGAKNIQYF.

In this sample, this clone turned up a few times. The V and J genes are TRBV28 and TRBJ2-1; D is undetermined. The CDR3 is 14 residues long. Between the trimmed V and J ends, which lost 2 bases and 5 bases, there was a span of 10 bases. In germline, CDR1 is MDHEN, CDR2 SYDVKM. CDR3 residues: CASSLTLMHNEQFF. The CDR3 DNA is TGTGCCAGCAGTTTAACACTAATGCACAATGAGCAGTTCTTC.

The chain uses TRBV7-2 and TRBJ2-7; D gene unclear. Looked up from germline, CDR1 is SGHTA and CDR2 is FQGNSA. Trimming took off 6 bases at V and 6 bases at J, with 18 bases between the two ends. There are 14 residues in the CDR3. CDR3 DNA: TGTGCCAGCAGTCAACTGAGCGCCCGAGGCGAGCAGTACTTC. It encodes CASSQLSARGEQYF.

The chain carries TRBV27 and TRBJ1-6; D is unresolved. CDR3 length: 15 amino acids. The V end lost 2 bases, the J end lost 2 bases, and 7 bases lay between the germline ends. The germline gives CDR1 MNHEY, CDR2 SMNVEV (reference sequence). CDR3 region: CASSLAGAYNSPLHF. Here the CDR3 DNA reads TGTGCCAGCAGTTTAGCCGGGGCCTATAATTCACCCCTCCACTTT.

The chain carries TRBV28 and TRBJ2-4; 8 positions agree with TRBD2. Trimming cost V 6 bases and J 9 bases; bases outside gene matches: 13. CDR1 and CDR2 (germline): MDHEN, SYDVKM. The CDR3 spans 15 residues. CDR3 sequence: CASRRTSGSNGIQYF. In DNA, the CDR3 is TGTGCCAGCAGGCGTACTAGCGGTTCCAACGGCATTCAGTACTTC. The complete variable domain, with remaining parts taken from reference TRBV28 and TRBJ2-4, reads DVKVTQSSRYLVKRTGEKVFLECVQDMDHENMFWYRQDPGLGLRLIYFSYDVKMKEKGDIPEGYSVSREKKERFSLILESASTNQTSMYLCASRRTSGSNGIQYFGAGTRLSVL.

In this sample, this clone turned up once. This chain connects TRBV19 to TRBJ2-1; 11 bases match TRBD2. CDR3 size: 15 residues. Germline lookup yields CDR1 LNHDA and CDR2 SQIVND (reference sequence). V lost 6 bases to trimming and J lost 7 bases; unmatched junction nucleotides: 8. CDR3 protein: CASSLLAGVRNEQFF. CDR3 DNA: TGTGCCAGTAGCCTACTAGCGGGGGTTAGGAATGAGCAGTTCTTC.

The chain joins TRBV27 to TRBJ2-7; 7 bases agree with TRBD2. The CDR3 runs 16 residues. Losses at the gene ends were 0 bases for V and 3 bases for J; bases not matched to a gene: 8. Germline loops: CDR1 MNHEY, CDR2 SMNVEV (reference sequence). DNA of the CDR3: TGTGCCAGCAGTTTATCTCGGCGGGAGCTTGGCTACGAGCAGTACTTC. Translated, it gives CASSLSRRELGYEQYF.

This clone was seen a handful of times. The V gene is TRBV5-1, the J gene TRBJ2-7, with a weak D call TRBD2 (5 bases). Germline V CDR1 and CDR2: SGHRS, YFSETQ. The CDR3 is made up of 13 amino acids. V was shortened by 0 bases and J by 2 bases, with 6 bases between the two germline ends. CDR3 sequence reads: CASSLGGTYEQYF. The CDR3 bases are TGCGCCAGCAGCTTGGGAGGGACCTACGAGCAGTACTTC.

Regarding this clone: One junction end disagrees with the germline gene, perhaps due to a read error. CDR3 in amino acids: CASSKEVFPPGELFF. The DNA for the CDR3 is TGTGCTAGCAGCAAGGAGGTCTTTCCCCCCGGGGAGCTGTTTTTT. The chain is built from TRBV7-7 and TRBJ2-2, with D possibly TRBD2 on 5 matching bases. Germline V CDR1 and CDR2: SSHAT, FNYEAQ (reference sequence). The CDR3 loop spans 15 amino acids.

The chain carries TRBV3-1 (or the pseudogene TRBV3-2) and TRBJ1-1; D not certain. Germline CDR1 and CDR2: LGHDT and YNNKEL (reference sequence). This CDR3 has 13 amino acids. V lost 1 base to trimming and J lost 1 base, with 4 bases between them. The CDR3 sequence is CASSQVQNTEAFF. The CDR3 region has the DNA TGTGCCAGCAGCCAAGTTCAGAACACTGAAGCTTTCTTT.

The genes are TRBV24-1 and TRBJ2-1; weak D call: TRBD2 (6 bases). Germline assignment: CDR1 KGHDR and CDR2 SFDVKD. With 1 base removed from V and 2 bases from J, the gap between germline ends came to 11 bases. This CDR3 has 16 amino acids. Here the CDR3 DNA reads TGTGCCACCAGTGATTTTGATAGCGGAACCTACAATGAGCAGTTCTTC. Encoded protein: CATSDFDSGTYNEQFF.

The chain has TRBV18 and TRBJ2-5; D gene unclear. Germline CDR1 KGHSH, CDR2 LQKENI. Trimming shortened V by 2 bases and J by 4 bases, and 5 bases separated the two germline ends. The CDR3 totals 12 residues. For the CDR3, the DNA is TGTGCCAGCTCACCATCGGTAGAGACCCAGTACTTC. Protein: CASSPSVETQYF.

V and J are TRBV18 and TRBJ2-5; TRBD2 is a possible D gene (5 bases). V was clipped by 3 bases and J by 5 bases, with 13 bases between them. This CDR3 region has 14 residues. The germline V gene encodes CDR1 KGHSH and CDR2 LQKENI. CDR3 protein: CASSPGRQGETQYF. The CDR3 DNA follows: TGTGCCAGCTCACCGGGGAGACAAGGGGAGACCCAGTACTTC.